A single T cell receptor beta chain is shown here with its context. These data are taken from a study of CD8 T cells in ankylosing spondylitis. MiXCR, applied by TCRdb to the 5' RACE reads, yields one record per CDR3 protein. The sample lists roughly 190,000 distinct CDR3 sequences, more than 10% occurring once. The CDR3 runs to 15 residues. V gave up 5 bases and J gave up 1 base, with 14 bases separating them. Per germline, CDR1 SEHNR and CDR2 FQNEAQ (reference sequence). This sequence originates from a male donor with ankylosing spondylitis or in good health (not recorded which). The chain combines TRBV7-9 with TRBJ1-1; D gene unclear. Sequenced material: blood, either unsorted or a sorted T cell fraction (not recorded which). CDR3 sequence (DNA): TGTGCCAGCAGCCCCCGTACGTTCTCGAACACTGAAGCTTTCTTT. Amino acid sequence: CASSPRTFSNTEAFF.